Given below is one T cell receptor (beta chain) in context. These data originate in a study of T cells in localized non-small cell lung cancer. TCRdb's table, derived via immunoSEQ multiplex PCR, lists solely in-frame clones and lacks some. The sample records about 40,000 clones, more than 75% being singletons. Specimen: peripheral blood, collected before any cancer treatment. The receptor was isolated from a man between 40 and 69 years old with stage I lung adenocarcinoma.

Written as DNA, the CDR3 is TGTGCCAGCTCACCAACCCGGACAGCCTACGAGCAGTACTTC. Protein product: CASSPTRTAYEQYF. This chain joins TRBV18 and TRBJ2-7; tentative D call: TRBD1 (6 bases). CDR1 KGHSH and CDR2 LQKENI come from the germline V gene. CDR3 length: 14 amino acids. Trimming removed 2 bases at V and 2 bases at J, with 10 bases between.